This T cell receptor beta chain originates from a study of T-cell memory formation after mild COVID-19. Study-wide context: Clusters of TCRs were largely donor specific.

This clonotype occurred a few times. TCRdb fed the 5' RACE reads into MiXCR, producing one record per CDR3 protein. This table has over 400,000 distinct CDR3 sequences, around a quarter appearing once. From germline, CDR1 is SNHLY and CDR2 FYNNEI. Trimming pared 3 bases from V and 2 bases from J, leaving 23 bases between. The CDR3 is made up of 19 amino acids. This clonotype was sampled from an adult woman who had mild COVID-19 (a few samples of this study predate the infection). Cell type and time point are not known. The sequencing input was PBMCs or a T cell subset sorted from them (not recorded which). This chain uses TRBV2 with TRBJ2-4; D not resolved. The CDR3 region is CASSEPPAFAAVTKNIQYF. The DNA for the CDR3 is TGTGCCAGCAGTGAGCCCCCGGCCTTTGCGGCGGTGACCAAAAACATTCAGTACTTC. Looking up the rest from reference TRBV2 and TRBJ2-4 gives the full variable domain: EPEVTQTPSHQVTQMGQEVILRCVPISNHLYFYWYRQILGQKVEFLVSFYNNEISEKSEIFDDQFSVERPDGSNFTLKIRSTKLEDSAMYFCASSEPPAFAAVTKNIQYFGAGTRLSVL.